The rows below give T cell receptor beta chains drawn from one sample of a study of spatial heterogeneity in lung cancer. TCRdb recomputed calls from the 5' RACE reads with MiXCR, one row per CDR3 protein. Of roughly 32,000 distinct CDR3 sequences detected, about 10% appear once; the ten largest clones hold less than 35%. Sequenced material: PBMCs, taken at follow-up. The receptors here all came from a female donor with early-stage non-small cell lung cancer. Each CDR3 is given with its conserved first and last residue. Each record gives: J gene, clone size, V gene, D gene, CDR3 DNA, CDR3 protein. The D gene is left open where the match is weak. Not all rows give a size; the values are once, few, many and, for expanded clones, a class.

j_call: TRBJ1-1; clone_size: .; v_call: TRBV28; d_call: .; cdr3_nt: TGTGCCAGCAGTTTGCCTCACACTGAAGCTTTCTTT; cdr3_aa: CASSLPHTEAFF
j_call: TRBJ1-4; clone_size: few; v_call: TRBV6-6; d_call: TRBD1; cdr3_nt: TGTGCCAGCAGTTACCCACGGACAGGGATGACTAATGAAAAACTGTTTTTT; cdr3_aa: CASSYPRTGMTNEKLFF
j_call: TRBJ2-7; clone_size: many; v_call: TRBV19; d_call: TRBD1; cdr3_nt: TGTGCCAGTAGTAGCGGACAGGGGGACTACGAGCAGTACTTC; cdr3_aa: CASSSGQGDYEQYF
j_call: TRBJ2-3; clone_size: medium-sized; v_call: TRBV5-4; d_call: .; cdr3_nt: TGTGCCAGCAGCTTGGATGGCAGCACAGATACGCAGTATTTT; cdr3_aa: CASSLDGSTDTQYF
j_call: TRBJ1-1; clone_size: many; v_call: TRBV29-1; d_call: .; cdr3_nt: TGCAGCGTTGAGGTGTCTGGCGGACGCACTGAAGCTTTCTTT; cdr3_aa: CSVEVSGGRTEAFF
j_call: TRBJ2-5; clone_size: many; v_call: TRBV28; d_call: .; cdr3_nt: TGTGCCAGCAGCCAGTTTGGGTCGGGACACCCGATAGGAGAGACCCAGTACTTC; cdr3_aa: CASSQFGSGHPIGETQYF
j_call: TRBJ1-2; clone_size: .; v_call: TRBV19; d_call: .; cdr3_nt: TGTGCCAGTAGTCCCGGTGGCAGTCCTAACTATGGCTACACCTTC; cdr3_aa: CASSPGGSPNYGYTF
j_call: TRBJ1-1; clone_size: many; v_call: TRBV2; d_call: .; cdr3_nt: TGTGCCAGCAGTATCCTTGGAACTGAAGCTTTCTTT; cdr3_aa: CASSILGTEAFF
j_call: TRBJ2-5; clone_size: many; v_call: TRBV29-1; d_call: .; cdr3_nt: TGCAGCGGCCTACTAGACCGAGAGACCCAGTACTTC; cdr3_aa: CSGLLDRETQYF
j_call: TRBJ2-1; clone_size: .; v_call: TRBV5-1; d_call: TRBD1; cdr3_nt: TGCGCCAGCAGCCCGATCCGACAGGGTTCCTACAATGAGCAGTTCTTC; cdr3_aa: CASSPIRQGSYNEQFF
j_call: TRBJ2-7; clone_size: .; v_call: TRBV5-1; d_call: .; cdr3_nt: TGCGCCAGCAGCTTGGCCGGAGGGGCGGCCGAGCAGTACTTC; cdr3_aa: CASSLAGGAAEQYF
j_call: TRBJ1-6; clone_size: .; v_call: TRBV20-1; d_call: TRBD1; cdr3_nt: TGCAGTGCTGGGGACAGGAATTCACCCCTCCACTTT; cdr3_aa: CSAGDRNSPLHF
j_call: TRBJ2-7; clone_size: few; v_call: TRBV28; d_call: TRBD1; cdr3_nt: TGTGCCAGCAGTTTATGGGGGACAGTATACGAGCAGTACTTC; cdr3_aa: CASSLWGTVYEQYF
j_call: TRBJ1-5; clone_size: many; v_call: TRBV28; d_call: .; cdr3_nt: TGTGCCAGCAGTTTAAGCCATCAGCCCCAGCATTTT; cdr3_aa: CASSLSHQPQHF
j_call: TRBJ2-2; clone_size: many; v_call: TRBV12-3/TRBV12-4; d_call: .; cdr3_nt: TGTGCCAGCAGCCCGAGGGGTGGCGGCAACACCGGGGAGCTGTTTTTT; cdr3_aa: CASSPRGGGNTGELFF
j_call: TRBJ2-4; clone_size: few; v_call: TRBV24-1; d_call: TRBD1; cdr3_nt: TGTGCCACCAGTGACTTGACAGGGGCCAAAAACATTCAGTACTTC; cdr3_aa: CATSDLTGAKNIQYF
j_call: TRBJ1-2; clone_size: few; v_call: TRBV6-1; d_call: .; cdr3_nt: TGTGCCAGCAGTGACTATACAGGGCCCTATGGCTACACCTTC; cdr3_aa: CASSDYTGPYGYTF
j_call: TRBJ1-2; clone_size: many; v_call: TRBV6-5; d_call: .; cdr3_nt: TGTGCCAGCAGTTACTCAGGATCTTATGGTGGCTACACCTTC; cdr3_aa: CASSYSGSYGGYTF
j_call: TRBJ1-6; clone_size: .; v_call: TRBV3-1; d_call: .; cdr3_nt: TGTGCCAGCAGCCAAGAGGGTTTCTCCTATAATTCACCCCTCCACTTT; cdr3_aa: CASSQEGFSYNSPLHF
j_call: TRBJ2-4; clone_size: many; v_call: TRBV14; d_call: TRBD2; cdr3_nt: TGTGCCAGCAGCCAAGGTTACGGGGGGGCCGGATCCAAAAACATTCAGTACTTC; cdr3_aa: CASSQGYGGAGSKNIQYF
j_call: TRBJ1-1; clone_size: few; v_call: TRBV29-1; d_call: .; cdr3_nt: TGCAGCGTTGAGCCGGGGGCCGGGAACACTGAAGCTTTCTTT; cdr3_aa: CSVEPGAGNTEAFF
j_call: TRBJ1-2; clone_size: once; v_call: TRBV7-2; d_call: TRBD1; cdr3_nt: TGTGCCAGCAGCGCCCGAGGGGGCCTCAACTATGGCTACACCTTC; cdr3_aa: CASSARGGLNYGYTF
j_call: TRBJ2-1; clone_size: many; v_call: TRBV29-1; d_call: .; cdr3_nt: TGCAGCGTTGAAGGGACCGACGCCTACAATGAGCAGTTCTTC; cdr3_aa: CSVEGTDAYNEQFF
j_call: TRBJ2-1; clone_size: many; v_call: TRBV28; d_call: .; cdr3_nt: TGTGCCAGCAGTTTGCAGGGCTTATACAATGAGCAGTTCTTC; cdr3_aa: CASSLQGLYNEQFF
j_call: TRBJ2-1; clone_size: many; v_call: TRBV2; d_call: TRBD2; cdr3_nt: TGTGCCAGCAGTGAACGTCCAGCGGGGCGCTACAATGAGCAGTTCTTC; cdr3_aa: CASSERPAGRYNEQFF
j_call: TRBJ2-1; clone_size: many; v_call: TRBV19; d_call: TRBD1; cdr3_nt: TGTGCCAGTAGTACCGGGACAGGTTACAATGAGCAGTTCTTC; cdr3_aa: CASSTGTGYNEQFF
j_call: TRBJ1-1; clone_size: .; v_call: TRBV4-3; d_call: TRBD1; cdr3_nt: TGCGCCAGCAGCCAAGATTCCGGAGGACAGGGGGTCTACACTGAAGCTTTCTTT; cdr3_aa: CASSQDSGGQGVYTEAFF
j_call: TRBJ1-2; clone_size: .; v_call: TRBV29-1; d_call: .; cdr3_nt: TGCAGCATTATGGGTGCTATGCCCAACTATGGCTACACCTTC; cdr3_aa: CSIMGAMPNYGYTF
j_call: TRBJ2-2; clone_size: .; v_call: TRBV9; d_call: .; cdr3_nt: TGTGCCAGCAGCGTAGGAGGATACACCGGGGAGCTGTTTTTT; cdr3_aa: CASSVGGYTGELFF
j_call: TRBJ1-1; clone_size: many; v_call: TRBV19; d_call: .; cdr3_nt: TGTGCCACCCAAGCGTCATGGACTGAAGCTTTCTTT; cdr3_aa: CATQASWTEAFF
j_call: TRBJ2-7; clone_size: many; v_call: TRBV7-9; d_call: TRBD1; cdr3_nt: TGTGCCAGCAGCACGACAGGGGACGAGCAGTACTTC; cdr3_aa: CASSTTGDEQYF
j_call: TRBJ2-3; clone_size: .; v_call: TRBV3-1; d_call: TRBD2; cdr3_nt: TGTGCCAGCAGCCCTTGGACTAGCGGGGCAGATACGCAGTATTTT; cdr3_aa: CASSPWTSGADTQYF
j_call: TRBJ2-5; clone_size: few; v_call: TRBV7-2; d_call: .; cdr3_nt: TGTGCCAGCAGCCCGGACGGTGGGGAATGGGGGTTTGGAGAGACCCAGTACTTC; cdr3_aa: CASSPDGGEWGFGETQYF
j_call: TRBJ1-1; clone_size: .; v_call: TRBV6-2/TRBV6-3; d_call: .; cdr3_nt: TGTGCCAGCCACCGACAGAACACTGAAGCTTTCTTT; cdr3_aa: CASHRQNTEAFF
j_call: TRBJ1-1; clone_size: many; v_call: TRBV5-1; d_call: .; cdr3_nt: TGCGCCAGCAGCTTGGTTCCCGGTTGGCAAACTGAAGCTTTCTTT; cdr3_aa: CASSLVPGWQTEAFF
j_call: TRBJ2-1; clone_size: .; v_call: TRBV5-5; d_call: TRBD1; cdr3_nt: TGTGCCAGCAGTTGGGGACAGGGCAATGAGCAGTTCTTC; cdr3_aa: CASSWGQGNEQFF
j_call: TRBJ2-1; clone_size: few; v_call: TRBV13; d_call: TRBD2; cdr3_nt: TGTGCCAGCAGCTTAGAAGCGGGGGGGCCAGATGAGCAGTTCTTC; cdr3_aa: CASSLEAGGPDEQFF
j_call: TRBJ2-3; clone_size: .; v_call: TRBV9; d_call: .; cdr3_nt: TGTGCCAGCAGCCCCCGACTTGATACGCAGTATTTT; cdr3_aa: CASSPRLDTQYF
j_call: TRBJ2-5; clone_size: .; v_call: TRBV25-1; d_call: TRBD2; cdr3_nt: TGTGCCAGCAGTGAATGGGGTGGGAGGGGTGTCGAGACCCAGTACTTC; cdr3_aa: CASSEWGGRGVETQYF
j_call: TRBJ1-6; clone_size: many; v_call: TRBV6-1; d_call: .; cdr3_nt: TGTGCCAGCAGTGAACAGGACGAGCTTAGTAATTCACCCCTCCACTTT; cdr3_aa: CASSEQDELSNSPLHF
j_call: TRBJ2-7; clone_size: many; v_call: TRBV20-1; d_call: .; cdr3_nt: TGCAGTGCTAGAGACGAAAACTCCTACGAGCAGTACTTC; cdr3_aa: CSARDENSYEQYF
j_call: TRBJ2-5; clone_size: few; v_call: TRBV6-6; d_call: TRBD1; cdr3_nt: TGTGCCAGCAGACGACAGGGGATATTTGGCGGAATACAAAAAGAGACCCAGTACTTC; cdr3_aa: CASRRQGIFGGIQKETQYF
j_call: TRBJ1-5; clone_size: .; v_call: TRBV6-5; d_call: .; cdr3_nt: TGTGCCAGCAGCCCCGCAGGACGCAATCAGCCCCAGCATTTT; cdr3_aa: CASSPAGRNQPQHF
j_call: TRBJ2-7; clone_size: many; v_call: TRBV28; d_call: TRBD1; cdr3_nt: TGTGCCAGCAGTTTCCGGGACAGGGACCCCTACGAGCAGTACTTC; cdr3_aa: CASSFRDRDPYEQYF
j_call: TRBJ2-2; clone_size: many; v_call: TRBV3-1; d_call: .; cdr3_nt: TGTGCCAGCAGCCACTTAATCCAGGGGAACACCGGGGAGCTGTTTTTT; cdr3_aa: CASSHLIQGNTGELFF